The source of this T cell receptor beta chain is a study of response to subunit inactivated influenza vaccine. Study-wide results and caveats: Authors suggested each seasonal flu vaccination may recruit only limited numbers of new T cells.

The V gene lost 6 bases and the J gene lost 2 bases, with 15 bases spanning the gap. The CDR3 spans 14 residues. Germline V gene data show CDR1 as SQVTM and CDR2 as ANQGSEA. A few counts support this clonotype. Its antigen is unknown. TCRdb recomputed calls from the RT-PCR reads with MiXCR, one row per CDR3 protein. This table has some 500,000 distinct CDR3 sequences, roughly 25% appearing once. The rearrangement links TRBV29-1 to TRBJ2-3; D perhaps matches TRBD2 (6 bases). Here the sequenced sample was CD4+ T cells sorted from PBMCs, taken about 5 days after vaccination. This receptor was identified in a man aged 45-60 years who received an inactivated influenza vaccine. The CDR3 spells CSVDPGLHTDTQYF. Written as DNA, the CDR3 is TGCAGCGTAGATCCGGGACTTCACACAGATACGCAGTATTTT.